Shown below are 6 T cell receptor beta chains from a single sample sequenced in a study of OX40 agonist ivuxolimab in advanced cancers. Receptor amplification or capture employed the immunoSEQ multiplex PCR assay. The immuneACCESS repertoire file appears here via TCRdb, limited to in-frame rearrangements. These files lack a portion of the clones; in checked studies, under half of the deficit traces to unresolved V genes, and the cause of the others is not known. The sample has some 99,000 clones on record, roughly nine tenths of them singletons. The ten largest make up 0.45% to 0.55% of the sample. This sample comprised CD4+ or CD8+ T cells sorted from blood, obtained in a trial of the OX40 agonist ivuxolimab. The receptors here all came from an adult with an advanced solid tumor such as melanoma, head and neck, liver or kidney cancer.

This clone showed up just once. This sequence joins TRBV18 and TRBJ1-1; D not resolved. The CDR3 extends over 16 amino acids. Germline CDR1 reads KGHSH; CDR2 reads LQKENI. The V end lost 0 bases, the J end lost 1 base, and 12 bases lay between the germline ends. The CDR3 nucleotides are TGTGCCAGCTCACCACCGTTGTTACAAGAGAACACTGAAGCTTTCTTT. Its protein is CASSPPLLQENTEAFF.

This clone was detected a few times. The V gene is TRBV9, the J gene TRBJ1-1, with 7 bases that match TRBD1. V was pared by 2 bases and J by 3 bases, with 1 base of the junction left unmatched. The CDR3 spans 13 residues. CDR1 and CDR2 from the germline V gene are SGDLS and YYNGEE. CDR3 bases: TGTGCCAGCAGCGTGACAGGGCACACTGAAGCTTTCTTT. It yields the protein CASSVTGHTEAFF.

There are a few counts of this clone. The genes are TRBV6-6 and TRBJ1-3; TRBD1 might be the D (5 bases). The length of the CDR3 is 14 residues. The V end was cut by 5 bases, the J end by 0 bases, with 8 bases between. Germline CDR1 MNHNY, CDR2 SVGAGI (reference sequence). DNA for the CDR3: TGTGCCAGCAGTGACAGTCGCTCTGGAAACACCATATATTTT. It yields the protein CASSDSRSGNTIYF.

The genes are TRBV10-3 and TRBJ1-3; 7 nucleotides line up with TRBD1. After removal of 7 bases from V and 0 bases from J, the junction contained 9 bases not matched to a gene. The CDR3 totals 16 residues. From germline, CDR1 is ENHRY and CDR2 SYGVKD. The chain's CDR3 is CAITSTGFSSGNTIYF. The CDR3 DNA reads TGTGCCATCACCTCGACAGGGTTTTCCTCTGGAAACACCATATATTTT.

The chain recombines TRBV7-2 with TRBJ2-5; perhaps D is TRBD1 or TRBD2 (5 bases each). The J call may not be correct, given that the DNA end is closer to TRBJ2-7. Germline V gene sequence: CDR1 SGHTA, CDR2 FQGNSA. This CDR3 contains 16 residues. The CDR3 here is CASSLRGASISYEQYF. CDR3 DNA: TGTGCCAGCAGCTTACGAGGGGCTTCTATCTCCTACGAGCAGTACTTC.

As regards this clone: This CDR3 is also generated by other DNA sequences in the sample. The chain carries TRBV5-1 and TRBJ1-4, with D tentatively TRBD1 (6 bases). This CDR3 comprises 14 residues. V was clipped by 4 bases and J by 3 bases, with 10 bases between them. Germline loops: CDR1 SGHRS, CDR2 YFSETQ. The CDR3 DNA follows: TGCGCCAGCAGCCCAGGGACATCTAATGAAAAACTGTTTTTT. This translates into CASSPGTSNEKLFF.